The clone carrying this T cell receptor (beta chain) was counted many times. The antigen is unknown. All donors came from Russia, were Caucasian and healthy, and spanned ages about 6 to 90. Isolated PBMCs totaled at least 7 million in each sample. It was with a sample-barcoded 5' primer and a J-beta primer mix that a second PCR of roughly 7 to 12 cycles was run. TCRdb processed the 5' RACE reads anew with MiXCR; each CDR3 protein has one entry. The sample records about 650,000 distinct CDR3 sequences, about 34% being singletons. The sample comes from a study of blood T cells in healthy people across ages. The V and J ends lost 1 base and 3 bases respectively, with 9 bases between them. The CDR3 length is 14 residues. General observations from the study: Getting older went along with TCR beta diversity per million T cells dropping roughly linearly. For the donors, CMV status was unknown and possibly confounded expanded clonotype changes.

The sequence derives from a woman older than 75 in good health. The rearrangement uses TRBV12-3 or TRBV12-4 and TRBJ2-5; a possible D gene is TRBD2 (5 bases). The specimen sequenced was blood. CDR3 in amino acids: CASSLEGSKETQYF. CDR3 nucleotide sequence: TGTGCCAGCAGTTTAGAAGGGAGCAAAGAGACCCAGTACTTC.